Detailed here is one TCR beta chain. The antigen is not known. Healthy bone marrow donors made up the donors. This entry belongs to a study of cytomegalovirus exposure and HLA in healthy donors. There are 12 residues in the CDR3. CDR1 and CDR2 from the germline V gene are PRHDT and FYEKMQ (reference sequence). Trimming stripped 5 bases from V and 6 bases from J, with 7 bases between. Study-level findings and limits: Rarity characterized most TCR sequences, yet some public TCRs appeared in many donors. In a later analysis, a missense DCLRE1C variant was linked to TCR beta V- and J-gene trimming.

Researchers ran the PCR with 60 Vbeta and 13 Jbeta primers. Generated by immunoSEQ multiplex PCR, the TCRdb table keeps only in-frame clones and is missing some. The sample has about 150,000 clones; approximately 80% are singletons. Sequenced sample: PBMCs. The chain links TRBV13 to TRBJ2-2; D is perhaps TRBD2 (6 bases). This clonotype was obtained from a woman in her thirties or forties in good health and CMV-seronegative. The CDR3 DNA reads TGTGCCAGCAGCGGAGGGGCCGGGGAGCTGTTTTTT. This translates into CASSGGAGELFF.